This T cell receptor (beta chain) appears in the sequencing data of a study of T cell changes during pregnancy in multiple sclerosis. The germline CDR1 and CDR2 sequences are SGHNT and YENEEA. Deletions cut 1 base from V and 2 bases from J, with 4 bases between. The CDR3 sequence is 13 residues long. Some clones are missing from TCRdb's copy, which holds only in-frame ones; the method was immunoSEQ multiplex PCR. The repertoire holds about 87,000 clones, 93% seen once, with approximately 1.3% in the top ten. The sequencing used peripheral blood, collected in the third trimester of pregnancy. The TCR comes from a female donor in good health, enrolled as a control in a pregnancy study. The genes are TRBV11-3 and TRBJ2-3; unclear D gene. The CDR3 DNA sequence: TGTGCCAGCAGCTTAGGGCCCACAGATACGCAGTATTTT. Translation gives CASSLGPTDTQYF.